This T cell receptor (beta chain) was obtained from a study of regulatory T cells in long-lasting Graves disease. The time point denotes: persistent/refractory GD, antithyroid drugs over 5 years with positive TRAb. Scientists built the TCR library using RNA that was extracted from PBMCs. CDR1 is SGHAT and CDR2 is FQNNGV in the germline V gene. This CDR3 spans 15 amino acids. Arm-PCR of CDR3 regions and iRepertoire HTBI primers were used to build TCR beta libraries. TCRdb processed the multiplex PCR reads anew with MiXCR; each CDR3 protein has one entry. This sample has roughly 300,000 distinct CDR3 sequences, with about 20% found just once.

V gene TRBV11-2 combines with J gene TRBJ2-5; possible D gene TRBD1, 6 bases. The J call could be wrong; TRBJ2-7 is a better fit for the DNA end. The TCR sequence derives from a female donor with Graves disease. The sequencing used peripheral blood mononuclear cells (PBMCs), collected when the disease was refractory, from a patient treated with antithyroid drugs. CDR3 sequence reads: CASSLGLRGGYEQYF. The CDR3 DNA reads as TGTGCCAGCAGCTTAGGCCTAAGAGGGGGCTACGAGCAGTACTTC.